This entry lists 29 T cell receptor beta chains sequenced from one sample in a study of T-cell memory formation after mild COVID-19. TCRdb reanalysed the 5' RACE reads using MiXCR and keeps one entry per CDR3 protein. Of approximately 300,000 distinct CDR3 sequences listed, around 15% are singletons. The sequenced sample was PBMCs or a T cell subset sorted from them (not recorded which). These receptors all stem from a man aged 18 to 30 who had mild COVID-19 (a few samples of this study predate the infection). Cell type and time point are not known.

The table lists this clonotype with a few counts. The genes are TRBV7-8 and TRBJ1-6, with D unclear. The V and J ends lost 1 base and 7 bases respectively, with 5 bases between them. The V gene's germline CDR1 is SGHVS and CDR2 FQNEAQ. This CDR3 region has 13 residues. The chain's CDR3 is CASSLVGNSPLHF. The DNA for the CDR3 is TGTGCCAGCAGCTTAGTAGGGAATTCACCCCTCCACTTT.

The chain couples TRBV18 to TRBJ2-7; a weak D match, TRBD1 (6 bases). Per the germline V gene, CDR1 is KGHSH and CDR2 is LQKENI. The CDR3 has 15 residues. The V end lost 5 bases, the J end lost 0 bases, and 14 bases lay between the germline ends. The CDR3 reads CASSRGGPGSYEQYV. The CDR3 DNA reads as TGTGCCAGCTCAAGAGGGGGACCAGGCTCCTACGAGCAGTACGTC.

This chain links TRBV27 with TRBJ2-2; no clear D. The germline V gene has CDR1 MNHEY and CDR2 SMNVEV (reference sequence). The CDR3 length is 16 residues. V shed 4 bases and J shed 10 bases, with 22 bases lying between them. The chain's CDR3 is CASSSISIAGFSELFF. The CDR3, as DNA: TGTGCCAGCAGTTCTATTTCTATAGCCGGGTTTTCGGAGCTGTTTTTT.

This clonotype was counted only a few times. V usage is TRBV4-3 and J usage is TRBJ2-7; D unresolved. V lost 0 bases, J lost 4 bases, and 16 bases lay in between. The CDR3 covers 16 residues. CDR1 LGHNA and CDR2 YSLEER come from the germline V gene. The CDR3 nucleotides read TGCGCCAGCAGCCAAGATCAAACTTTGACGGTTTACGAGCAGTACTTC. Residues: CASSQDQTLTVYEQYF.

V and J are TRBV24-1 and TRBJ1-2, with TRBD1 identical over 10 bases. The germline V gene has CDR1 KGHDR and CDR2 SFDVKD. J gave up 3 bases and V 4 bases, and 7 bases lay outside the gene matches. This CDR3 comprises 16 residues. CDR3 loop: CATSDPRQGADYGYTF. The CDR3 DNA reads as TGTGCCACCAGTGACCCGAGACAGGGGGCTGACTATGGCTACACCTTC.

The chain has TRBV19 and TRBJ2-6; D might be TRBD1 or TRBD2, each matching 5 bases. The CDR3 has 16 residues. Germline CDR1 and CDR2: LNHDA and SQIVND (reference sequence). The V end lost 3 bases, the J end lost 2 bases, and 11 bases lay between the germline ends. The CDR3 sequence is CASSMGRDAGANVLTF. The CDR3 nucleotides read TGTGCCAGTAGTATGGGCAGGGACGCTGGGGCCAACGTCCTGACTTTC.

This rearrangement joins TRBV7-9 to TRBJ2-3, with a possible D match to TRBD2 (6 bases). CDR3 size: 16 residues. Trimming removed 7 bases from V and 4 bases from J, with 21 bases in between. Germline CDR1 is SEHNR and CDR2 is FQNEAQ (reference sequence). The CDR3 loop is CASTLPRGTPPDTQYF. CDR3 nucleotides: TGTGCCAGCACCCTACCACGGGGGACCCCCCCAGATACGCAGTATTTT.

This clonotype was recorded a few times. This sequence joins TRBV29-1 and TRBJ2-2; D assignment may be TRBD1 or TRBD2 (5 bases each). This CDR3 is 13 amino acids long. V was clipped by 7 bases and J by 0 bases, with 9 bases between them. Germline loops: CDR1 SQVTM, CDR2 ANQGSEA. The CDR3 DNA follows: TGCAGCGCCCGGGACCCGAACACCGGGGAGCTGTTTTTT. It encodes CSARDPNTGELFF.

This clonotype was observed a handful of times. The chain recombines TRBV24-1 with TRBJ2-3; no clear D gene. Trimming stripped 4 bases from V and 5 bases from J, with 18 bases between. CDR1 and CDR2 from the germline V gene are KGHDR and SFDVKD. The CDR3 runs to 16 residues. The CDR3, as DNA: TGTGCCACCAGTGACAATCTAGGTGGGTCGGGAGATACGCAGTATTTT. Translation: CATSDNLGGSGDTQYF.

This clonotype was observed a few times. The rearrangement joins TRBV5-6 to TRBJ1-2; 8 bases are a match to TRBD1. CDR1 is SGHDT, CDR2 YYEEEE, per germline. The CDR3 sequence is 11 residues long. The junction had 1 base not matched to a gene; V was cut back by 7 bases and J by 5 bases. DNA for the CDR3: TGTGCCAGCGACAGGGGTTATGGCTACACCTTC. Its translation: CASDRGYGYTF.

The gene calls are TRBV7-6 and TRBJ2-5; 7 bases match TRBD2. Germline lookup yields CDR1 SGHVS and CDR2 FNYEAQ. The ends lost 1 base at V and 4 bases at J; junction bases unmatched: 9. The CDR3 has 16 amino acids. DNA of the CDR3: TGTGCCAGCAGCTTAGGGGCCAGCGGGGCCTCAGAGACCCAGTACTTC. As protein: CASSLGASGASETQYF.

This clonotype was counted ten times or more. V gene TRBV20-1 combines with J gene TRBJ2-2; D uncertain. Germline CDR1 and CDR2: DFQATT and SNEGSKA (reference sequence). Trimming shortened V by 0 bases and J by 3 bases, and 8 bases separated the two germline ends. This CDR3 contains 14 residues. CDR3 in DNA: TGCAGTGCTAGAGATGCTAGATACACCGGGGAGCTGTTTTTT. It is translated as CSARDARYTGELFF.

There are many counts of this clonotype. The CDR3 loop reads CASSSGTGGETQYF. The CDR3 nucleotides are TGTGCCAGCAGTTCTGGGACAGGGGGCGAGACCCAGTACTTC. The V and J genes are TRBV6-6 and TRBJ2-5; 12 bases line up with TRBD1. The germline V gene has CDR1 MNHNY and CDR2 SVGAGI (reference sequence). There are 14 residues in the CDR3. V was clipped by 4 bases and J by 5 bases; unmatched bases: 2.

This clonotype was seen ten or more times. This chain connects TRBV6-4 to TRBJ2-3; D is unresolved. V lost 6 bases, J lost 0 bases, and 7 bases lay in between. Germline V gene data show CDR1 as MRHNA and CDR2 as SNTAGT. The CDR3 has 13 amino acids. DNA for the CDR3: TGTGCCAGCAGCGAGCGTAGCACAGATACGCAGTATTTT. Amino acids: CASSERSTDTQYF.

V usage is TRBV27 and J usage is TRBJ1-5, with D tentatively TRBD1 (5 bases). The CDR3 has 17 residues. Germline values: CDR1 MNHEY, CDR2 SMNVEV (reference sequence). Trimming shortened V by 3 bases and J by 6 bases, and 21 bases separated the two germline ends. CDR3 sequence reads: CASSFHSRQGKGQPQHF. In DNA, the CDR3 is TGTGCCAGCAGTTTTCATTCGAGGCAGGGAAAGGGTCAGCCCCAGCATTTT.

The chain employs TRBV20-1 and TRBJ2-1, with 8 nucleotides matching TRBD2. The germline V gene has CDR1 DFQATT and CDR2 SNEGSKA (reference sequence). The junction had 6 bases not matched to a gene; V was cut back by 8 bases and J by 0 bases. This CDR3 region has 14 residues. CDR3 sequence (DNA): TGCAGTTCTCAGCGGGGGAGCTCCTACAATGAGCAGTTCTTC. It yields the protein CSSQRGSSYNEQFF.

This clonotype has more than one count but fewer than ten. The chain carries TRBV5-1 and TRBJ1-4, with a possible D match to TRBD1 (5 bases). V dropped 4 bases and J dropped 7 bases, with 8 bases sitting between them. Germline V gives CDR1 SGHRS, CDR2 YFSETQ. The CDR3 length is 12 residues. The CDR3 coding sequence is TGCGCCAGCAGCATTAGGGGTGAAAAACTGTTTTTT. Translation: CASSIRGEKLFF.

J is TRBJ1-1 and V is TRBV6-5; the match to TRBD1 covers 12 bases. The trim removed 2 bases at V and 5 bases at J, leaving 3 bases unmatched. The CDR3 runs 15 residues. The germline V gene has CDR1 MNHEY and CDR2 SVGAGI. The CDR3 DNA is TGTGCCAGCAGTTACGGGACAGGGGGCTATACTGAAGCTTTCTTT. Protein sequence: CASSYGTGGYTEAFF.

This rearrangement joins TRBV6-6 to TRBJ1-2; D remains ambiguous. The CDR3 sequence is 13 residues long. With 6 bases removed from V and 3 bases from J, the gap between germline ends came to 11 bases. Germline CDR1 and CDR2: MNHNY and SVGAGI (reference sequence). The CDR3 region is CASRSDKDYGYTF. Written as DNA, the CDR3 is TGTGCCAGCAGGTCCGACAAGGACTATGGCTACACCTTC.

This clonotype was seen many times. The chain joins TRBV6-5 to TRBJ2-1; D call uncertain. This CDR3 spans 18 amino acids. CDR1 and CDR2 from the germline V gene are MNHEY and SVGAGI. Trimming removed 0 bases from V and 7 bases from J, with 22 bases in between. This chain's CDR3 is CASSYSKYAATYGNEQFF. DNA of the CDR3: TGTGCCAGCAGTTACTCGAAATATGCGGCTACCTATGGAAATGAGCAGTTCTTC.

CDR3 sequence reads: CSARPEVGQETQYF. In nucleotides, the CDR3 is TGCAGTGCTAGACCTGAGGTGGGCCAAGAGACCCAGTACTTC. The chain uses TRBV20-1 and TRBJ2-5; D gene ambiguous. Germline V lookup: CDR1 DFQATT, CDR2 SNEGSKA (reference sequence). The CDR3 loop spans 14 amino acids. Trimming shortened V by 2 bases and J by 1 base, and 11 bases separated the two germline ends.

The CDR3 DNA sequence: TGTGCCAGCAGCTTCTCCCCAGGGGGCTACTACGAGCAGTACTTC. Amino acid sequence: CASSFSPGGYYEQYF. V is TRBV27 and J is TRBJ2-7; 8 bases are shared with TRBD1. V lost 6 bases and J lost 3; bases outside the gene matches: 10. The CDR3 consists of 15 residues. Germline V CDR1 and CDR2: MNHEY, SMNVEV (reference sequence).

This clonotype has just a few counts. This chain connects TRBV6-6 to TRBJ2-5, with unresolved D. This CDR3 has 12 residues. Between the trimmed V and J ends, which lost 5 bases and 5 bases, there was a span of 9 bases. Germline V gives CDR1 MNHNY, CDR2 SVGAGI (reference sequence). CDR3 DNA: TGTGCCAGCAGTGAACCCCGGGAGACCCAGTACTTC. Residues: CASSEPRETQYF.

V usage is TRBV6-5 and J usage is TRBJ2-1; no clear D gene. This CDR3 spans 11 amino acids. Trimming pared 6 bases from V and 9 bases from J, leaving 9 bases between. Germline CDR1 MNHEY, CDR2 SVGAGI. CDR3 residues: CASRTGSEQFF. The DNA of the CDR3 is TGTGCCAGCAGGACCGGATCTGAGCAGTTCTTC.

The rearrangement links TRBV4-1 to TRBJ2-3, with 7 bases aligning to TRBD2. The V segment lost 2 bases and the J segment 1 base; nucleotides outside the gene matches: 3. CDR1 is MGHRA and CDR2 is YSYEKL in the germline V gene. The CDR3 spans 15 residues. The CDR3 is CASSQPGGGTDTQYF. The CDR3 DNA reads TGCGCCAGCAGCCAACCGGGGGGTGGCACAGATACGCAGTATTTT.

This clonotype was found many times. This chain connects TRBV5-1 to TRBJ1-1; maybe TRBD1 (6 bases). V was cut by 6 bases and J by 0 bases, with 15 bases left in between. Germline V gene data show CDR1 as SGHRS and CDR2 as YFSETQ. CDR3 length: 15 residues. The CDR3 spells CASTDRQGMNTEAFF. As DNA, the CDR3 is TGCGCCAGCACTGATCGGCAGGGGATGAACACTGAAGCTTTCTTT.

The sample holds a few counts of this clonotype. The CDR3 nucleotides are TGTGCCAGCAGCCGTGAAGCAGCTTTCTTT. Translation gives CASSREAAFF. The rearrangement uses TRBV6-2 or TRBV6-3 and TRBJ1-1; D is unresolved. Germline CDR1 reads MNHEY; CDR2 reads SVGEGT. The CDR3 contains 10 residues. V was shortened by 6 bases and J by 10 bases, with 9 bases between the two germline ends.

This clonotype was detected many times. The chain is built from TRBV4-3 and TRBJ2-3; D call uncertain. The CDR3 totals 15 residues. Germline V gene data show CDR1 as LGHNA and CDR2 as YSLEER. Between the trimmed V and J ends, which lost 1 base and 0 bases, there was a span of 8 bases. CDR3: CASSQVAGSTDTQYF. In DNA, the CDR3 is TGCGCCAGCAGCCAAGTAGCTGGAAGCACAGATACGCAGTATTTT.

This clonotype was observed a handful of times. The rearrangement uses TRBV28 and TRBJ2-2, with D possibly being TRBD1 (5 bases). Germline V CDR1 and CDR2: MDHEN, SYDVKM. The CDR3 contains 16 residues. Between the trimmed V and J ends, which lost 2 bases and 7 bases, there was a span of 17 bases. This chain's CDR3 is CASSLRLPGKHGELFF. The CDR3 DNA reads TGTGCCAGCAGTTTAAGGCTGCCAGGGAAGCACGGGGAGCTGTTTTTT.